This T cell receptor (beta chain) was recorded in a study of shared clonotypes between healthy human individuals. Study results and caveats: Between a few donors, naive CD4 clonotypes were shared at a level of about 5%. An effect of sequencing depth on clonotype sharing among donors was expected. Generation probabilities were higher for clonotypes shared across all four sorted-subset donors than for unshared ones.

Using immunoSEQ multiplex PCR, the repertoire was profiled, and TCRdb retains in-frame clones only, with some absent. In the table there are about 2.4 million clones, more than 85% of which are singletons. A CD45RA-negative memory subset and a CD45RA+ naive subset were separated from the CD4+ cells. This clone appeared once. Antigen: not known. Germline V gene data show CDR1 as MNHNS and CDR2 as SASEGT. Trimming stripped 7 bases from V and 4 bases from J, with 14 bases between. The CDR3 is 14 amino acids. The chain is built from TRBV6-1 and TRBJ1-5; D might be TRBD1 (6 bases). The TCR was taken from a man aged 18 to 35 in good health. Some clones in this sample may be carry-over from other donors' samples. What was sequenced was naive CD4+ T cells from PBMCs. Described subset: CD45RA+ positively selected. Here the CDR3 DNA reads TGTGCCAGCACCCTAGGACAGCCGAATCAGCCCCAGCATTTT. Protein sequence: CASTLGQPNQPQHF.